This T cell receptor (beta chain) was retrieved from a study of T cell clonality in common variable immunodeficiency. This clone was counted at least ten times. TCRdb keeps only in-frame clones here, not all; method: immunoSEQ multiplex PCR. The profile covers roughly 32,000 clones, none occurring a single time. The receptor's source is a person between 18 and 75 years old in good health. Sequenced input: peripheral blood mononuclear cells.

The part of the CDR3 DNA that was read is TGTGCCAGCAGTCCAGGGTTAAGCAATCAGCCC. Translation: CASSPGLSNQP. The CDR3 reads in full as CASSPGLSNQPQHF. V is TRBV2 and J is TRBJ1-5, with D perhaps TRBD1 (5 bases). The sequence runs out 3 residues before the end of the CDR3; the remainder is reconstructed from the germline J gene. In germline, CDR1 is SNHLY, CDR2 FYNNEI. Trimming took off 5 bases at V and 1 base at J, with 9 bases between the two ends. This CDR3 spans 14 amino acids.